The 3 T cell receptor beta chains reported below all come from one sample, sequenced in a study of shared clonotypes between healthy human individuals. Sequenced by immunoSEQ multiplex PCR; TCRdb stores in-frame clones only, minus some. The data contain some 1,400,000 clones, roughly 96% of them seen just once; the ten biggest clones take up roughly 1.2%. Input material: naive CD4+ T cells sorted from blood. As for subset: CD45RA+ positively selected. The receptors come from a young man in good health.

This clone was detected only once. The rearrangement joins TRBV11-2 to TRBJ2-7; the D is unclear. The ends were cut back, 5 bases at V and 0 bases at J, with 5 bases in the middle. CDR1 and CDR2 (germline): SGHAT, FQNNGV. The CDR3 has 12 amino acids. CDR3 residues: CASSRTSYEQYF. The CDR3 DNA is TGTGCCAGCAGCCGGACCTCCTACGAGCAGTACTTC.

This CDR3 reads CSVGGSETQYF. The CDR3 nucleotides read TGCAGCGTTGGGGGTTCCGAGACCCAGTACTTC. The chain has TRBV29-1 and TRBJ2-5; no firm D call. The V and J ends lost 4 bases and 5 bases respectively, with 8 bases between them. CDR3 size: 11 residues. Germline V gene sequence: CDR1 SQVTM, CDR2 ANQGSEA. The complete variable domain, with remaining parts taken from reference TRBV29-1 and TRBJ2-5, reads SAVISQKPSRDICQRGTSLTIQCQVDSQVTMMFWYRQQPGQSLTLIATANQGSEATYESGFVIDKFPISRPNLTFSTLTVSNMSPEDSSIYLCSVGGSETQYFGPGTRLLVL.

The CDR3 DNA follows: TGTGCCTGGAGTGACGGCGGGGGGAGCTACGAGCAGTACTTC. It codes for CAWSDGGGSYEQYF. The chain carries TRBV30 and TRBJ2-7; 8 bases map to TRBD2. V lost 1 base to trimming and J lost 3 bases; unmatched junction nucleotides: 5. This CDR3 has 14 amino acids. Per germline, CDR1 GTSNPN and CDR2 SVGIG (reference sequence). The full variable domain, completed using reference TRBV30 and TRBJ2-7, is SQTIHQWPATLVQPVGSPLSLECTVEGTSNPNLYWYRQAAGRGLQLLFYSVGIGQISSEVPQNLSASRPQDRQFILSSKKLLLSDSGFYLCAWSDGGGSYEQYFGPGTRLTVT.